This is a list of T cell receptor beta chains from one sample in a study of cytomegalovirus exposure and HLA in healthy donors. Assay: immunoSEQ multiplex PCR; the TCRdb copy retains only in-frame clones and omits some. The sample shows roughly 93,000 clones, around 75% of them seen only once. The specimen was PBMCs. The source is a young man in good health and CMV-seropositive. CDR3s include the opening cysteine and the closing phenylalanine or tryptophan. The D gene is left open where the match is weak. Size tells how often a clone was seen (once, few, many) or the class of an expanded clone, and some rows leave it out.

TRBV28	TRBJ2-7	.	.	TGTGCCAGCAGTTTACTACGTGCGGGGCAGTACTTC	CASSLLRAGQYF
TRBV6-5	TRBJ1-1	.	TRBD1	TGTGCCAGCAGGCGAGGGGGCCAAGGAGGGACTGAAGCTTTCTTT	CASRRGGQGGTEAFF
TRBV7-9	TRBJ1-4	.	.	TGTGCCAGCAGCCTATATGTTGGAGCTAATGAAAAACTGTTTTTT	CASSLYVGANEKLFF
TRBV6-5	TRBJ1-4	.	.	TGTGCCAGCAGCTATTCCCTGACAGATGAAAAACTGTTTTTT	CASSYSLTDEKLFF
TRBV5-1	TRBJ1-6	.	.	TGCGCCAGCAGCTGGACGGGAGGTCGTTCACCCCTCCACTTT	CASSWTGGRSPLHF
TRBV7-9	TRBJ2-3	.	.	TGTGCCAGCACCCGGGGGAATACGCAGTATTTT	CASTRGNTQYF
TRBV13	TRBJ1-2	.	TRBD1	TGTGCCAGCAGCTCAATCGGACAGGGTAACTATGGCTACACCTTC	CASSSIGQGNYGYTF
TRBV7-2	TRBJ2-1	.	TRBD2	TGTGCCAGCAGCCCCTGGACTAGCGGGGGAAATGAGCAGTTCTTC	CASSPWTSGGNEQFF
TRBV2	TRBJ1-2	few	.	TGTGCCAGCAGTGACAGCGAAGAGGACTACACCTTC	CASSDSEEDYTF
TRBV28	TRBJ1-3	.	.	TGTGCCAGCAGTATCGGGACACTTGGAAACACCATATATTTT	CASSIGTLGNTIYF
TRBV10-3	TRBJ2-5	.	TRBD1	TGTGCCATCAGCGTGGGACAGGACCAAGAGACCCAGTACTTC	CAISVGQDQETQYF
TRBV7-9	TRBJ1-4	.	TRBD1	TGTGCCAGCAGCTTAGCGATGACAGGGGGCCAAGAAAAACTGTTTTTT	CASSLAMTGGQEKLFF
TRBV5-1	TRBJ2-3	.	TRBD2	TGCGCCAGCAGCTTAGGCGGGGGGGCCAAAGATACGCAGTATTTT	CASSLGGGAKDTQYF
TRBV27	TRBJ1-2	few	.	TGTGCCAGCAGTTTAACCCAGGTCTCTGGCCAATACTATGGCTACACCTTC	CASSLTQVSGQYYGYTF
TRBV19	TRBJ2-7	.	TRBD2	TGTGCCAGTAGTGAAGAGCGGGGGGCTAGATACGAGCAGTACTTC	CASSEERGARYEQYF
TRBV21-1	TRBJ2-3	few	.	TGTGCCAGCAGCAAAGCCTACTCCGATACGCAGTATTTT	CASSKAYSDTQYF
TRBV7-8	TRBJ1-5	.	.	TGTGCCAGCAGCCGACCCGGAGGGTTTGATCAGCCCCAGCATTTT	CASSRPGGFDQPQHF
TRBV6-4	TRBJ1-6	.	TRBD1	TGTGCCAGCAGTGACGGGACAGGGGGCTCACCCCTCCACTTT	CASSDGTGGSPLHF
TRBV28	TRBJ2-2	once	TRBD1	TGTGCCAGCAGATGGACAGGGAAGTTAACCGGGGAGCTGTTTTTT	CASRWTGKLTGELFF
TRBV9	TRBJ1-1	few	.	TGTGCCAGCAGCGCGCAGTTGAACACTGAAGCTTTCTTT	CASSAQLNTEAFF
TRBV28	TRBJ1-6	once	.	TGTGCCAGCAGTTTACAGGCGACAGTTAATTCACCCCTCCACTTT	CASSLQATVNSPLHF
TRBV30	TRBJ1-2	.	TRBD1	TGTGCCTGGTCTAGGGGGCGAAGAGGATCTAACTATGGCTACACCTTC	CAWSRGRRGSNYGYTF
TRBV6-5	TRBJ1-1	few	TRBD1	TGTGCCAGCAGTGAGACCCTACAGGGGAGCGCTTTCTTT	CASSETLQGSAFF
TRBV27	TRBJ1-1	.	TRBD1	TGTGCCAGCCCAAGGACGAGGCAGGGGGCAGAAGCTTTCTTT	CASPRTRQGAEAFF
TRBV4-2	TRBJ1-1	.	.	TGTGCCAGCAGCCAAGATCCCCCCGGGAACACTGAAGCTTTCTTT	CASSQDPPGNTEAFF
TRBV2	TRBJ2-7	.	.	TGTGCCAGCACCGAAGGAGGGACAGCACTCTACGAGCAGTACTTC	CASTEGGTALYEQYF
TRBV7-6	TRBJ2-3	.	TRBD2	TGTGCCAGCAGCTTGGTAGCGGGGGGCACAGATACGCAGTATTTT	CASSLVAGGTDTQYF
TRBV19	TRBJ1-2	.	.	TGTGCCAGTAGTATCGAAGGACAGCTATATGGCTACACCTTC	CASSIEGQLYGYTF
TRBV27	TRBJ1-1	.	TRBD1	TGTGCCAGCAGTCCGGACAGGGTGTACACTGAAGCTTTCTTT	CASSPDRVYTEAFF
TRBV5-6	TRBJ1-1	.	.	TGTGCCAGCAGCTTGGCACAGGGTGTGGCTTTCTTT	CASSLAQGVAFF
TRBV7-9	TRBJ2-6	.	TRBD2	TGTGCCAGCAGCTTAGTTTTGGCGGGGGGGCTTGGGGCCAACGTCCTGACTTTC	CASSLVLAGGLGANVLTF
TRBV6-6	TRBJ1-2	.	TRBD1	TGTGCCAGCAGCCCCTCTAAGACAGGGGGTGGTGGCTACACCTTC	CASSPSKTGGGGYTF
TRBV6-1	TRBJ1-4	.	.	TGTGCCAGCAGTGTCATTGCAACTAATGAAAAACTGTTTTTT	CASSVIATNEKLFF
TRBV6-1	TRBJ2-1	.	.	TGTGCCAGCAGTGTGGCGGGAAACTCCTACAATGAGCAGTTCTTC	CASSVAGNSYNEQFF
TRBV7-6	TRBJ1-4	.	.	TGTGCCAGCAGCTTACCCCCTCAACAGGAACTCCATGAAAAACTGTTTTTT	CASSLPPQQELHEKLFF
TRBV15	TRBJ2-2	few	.	TGTGCCACCAGCAGAGATCTAAAGAGATTCACCGGGGAGCTGTTTTTT	CATSRDLKRFTGELFF
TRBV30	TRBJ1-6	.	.	TGTGCCTGGAGTACCGACAGAAGCTCCTATAATTCACCCCTCCACTTT	CAWSTDRSSYNSPLHF
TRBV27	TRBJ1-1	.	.	TGTGCCAGCAGTTTATCTCAGGGGAAGAACACTGAAGCTTTCTTT	CASSLSQGKNTEAFF
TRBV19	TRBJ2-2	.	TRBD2	TGTGCCAGTAGTAAAAGTACTAGCGGGGGGGCCGGGGAGCTGTTTTTT	CASSKSTSGGAGELFF
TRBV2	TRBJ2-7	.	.	TGTGCCAGCGAACAGGTCAGGGACGAGCAGTACTTC	CASEQVRDEQYF
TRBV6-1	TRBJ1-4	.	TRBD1	TGTGCCAGCAGTATGACAGGGATGGTTTGGGGACTGTTTTTT	CASSMTGMVWGLFF
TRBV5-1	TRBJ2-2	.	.	TGCGCCAGCAGCTTGTCGGTCAGGGGCACCGGGGAGCTGTTTTTT	CASSLSVRGTGELFF
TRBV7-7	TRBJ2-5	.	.	TGTGCCAGCAGCCTACAGGGCGTTCAGGAGACCCAGTACTTC	CASSLQGVQETQYF
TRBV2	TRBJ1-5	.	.	TGTGCCAGCAGTGATCAGGACTCCAGTCAGCCCCAGCATTTT	CASSDQDSSQPQHF
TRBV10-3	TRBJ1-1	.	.	TGTGCCGCGGGTCCCTCGGACACTGAAGCTTTCTTT	CAAGPSDTEAFF
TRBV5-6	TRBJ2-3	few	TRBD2	TGTGCCAGCAGCGCTAAATTCCGGACTAGCGGAGGGAATACAGATACGCAGTATTTT	CASSAKFRTSGGNTDTQYF
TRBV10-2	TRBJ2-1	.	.	TGCGCCAGCGCGTTCGCTTACAATGAGCAGTTCTTC	CASAFAYNEQFF
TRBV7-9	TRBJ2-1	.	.	TGTGCCAGCAGCTACAATAGGGGCAATGAGCAGTTCTTC	CASSYNRGNEQFF
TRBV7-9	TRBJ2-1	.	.	TGTGCCAGCACCCTACCGGGCAGGGGAGTGAATGAGCAGTTCTTC	CASTLPGRGVNEQFF
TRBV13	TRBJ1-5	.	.	TGTGCCAGCAGCCGGGGGGCTTATAGCAATCAGCCCCAGCATTTT	CASSRGAYSNQPQHF
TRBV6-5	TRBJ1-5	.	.	TGTGCCAGCAGTCCCAGGCAGTCCCCGAATCAGCCCCAGCATTTT	CASSPRQSPNQPQHF
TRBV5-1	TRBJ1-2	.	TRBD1	TGCGCCAGCAGCCCCTGGACAGGGGGCGCCGGCGGCTACACCTTC	CASSPWTGGAGGYTF